One and the same sample provided the 25 T cell receptor beta chains below, sequenced in a study of blood T cell repertoires in COVID-19. TCRdb keeps only in-frame clones here, not all; method: immunoSEQ multiplex PCR. The table includes roughly 70,000 clones, around 80% detected once. The sequencing input was peripheral blood. The receptors come from a human donor in a cohort sampled during active COVID-19.

V gene TRBV10-3 combines with J gene TRBJ2-1, with 9 bases fitting TRBD2. The CDR3 length is 14 residues. The germline gives CDR1 ENHRY, CDR2 SYGVKD. V gave up 6 bases and J gave up 5 bases; unmatched junction bases: 5. CDR3 coding DNA: TGTGCCATCAGCCTTAGCGGGGGCAACAATGAGCAGTTCTTC. It specifies CAISLSGGNNEQFF.

V usage is TRBV5-1 and J usage is TRBJ1-4; 8 bases fit TRBD1. From germline, CDR1 is SGHRS and CDR2 YFSETQ. This CDR3 has 16 amino acids. V trimming: 4 bases; J trimming: 1 base; junction bases outside the gene matches: 6. CDR3 protein: CASSGQGAGTNEKLFF. The CDR3 DNA reads TGCGCCAGCAGCGGGCAGGGGGCTGGAACTAATGAAAAACTGTTTTTT. Based on the CDR3 plus reference TRBV5-1 and TRBJ1-4, the full variable domain is KAGVTQTPRYLIKTRGQQVTLSCSPISGHRSVSWYQQTPGQGLQFLFEYFSETQRNKGNFPGRFSGRQFSNSRSEMNVSTLELGDSALYLCASSGQGAGTNEKLFFGSGTQLSVL.

This clone was observed once. The chain has TRBV11-2 and TRBJ2-5; a possible D gene is TRBD2 (5 bases). Germline CDR1 is SGHAT and CDR2 is FQNNGV. V was cut by 1 base and J by 2 bases, with 5 bases left in between. The CDR3 extends over 13 amino acids. CDR3 bases: TGTGCCAGCAGCTTAGGGACTCAAGAGACCCAGTACTTC. This encodes CASSLGTQETQYF.

The chain uses TRBV24-1 and TRBJ2-7; 7 bases are shared with TRBD1. J gave up 2 bases and V 5 bases, and 8 bases lay outside the gene matches. Germline loops: CDR1 KGHDR, CDR2 SFDVKD. This CDR3 is 15 amino acids long. The CDR3 spells CATSGGQGVTYEQYF. In nucleotides, the CDR3 is TGTGCCACCAGTGGAGGGCAGGGGGTAACCTACGAGCAGTACTTC.

This clone has ten or more counts. This chain uses TRBV10-1 with TRBJ1-1; weak D call: TRBD1 (5 bases). V dropped 3 bases and J dropped 4 bases, with 21 bases sitting between them. The length of the CDR3 is 17 residues. Germline V lookup: CDR1 WNHNN, CDR2 SYGVQD (reference sequence). DNA for the CDR3: TGCGCCAGCAGTGACACGGGGGGACTTGGTTCGGGCACTGAAGCTTTCTTT. Translated: CASSDTGGLGSGTEAFF.

The chain joins TRBV5-6 to TRBJ1-2; perhaps TRBD1 as D (5 bases). This CDR3 is built from 15 residues. V shed 4 bases and J shed 1 base, with 14 bases lying between them. The germline CDR1 and CDR2 sequences are SGHDT and YYEEEE. In DNA, the CDR3 is TGTGCCAGCAGCCGGGCGGGGCCGATTAACTATGGCTACACCTTC. It specifies CASSRAGPINYGYTF.

This sequence joins TRBV28 and TRBJ1-3, with D perhaps TRBD1 (6 bases). Per the germline V gene, CDR1 is MDHEN and CDR2 is SYDVKM. The V gene lost 2 bases and the J gene lost 5 bases, with 16 bases spanning the gap. This CDR3 has 16 residues. CDR3 DNA: TGTGCCAGCAGTTTAGGTGGGGGGGCAGGAAGAAACACCATATATTTT. Encoded protein: CASSLGGGAGRNTIYF.

This chain uses TRBV5-6 with TRBJ1-1; 11 nucleotides match TRBD1. Germline CDR1 is SGHDT and CDR2 is YYEEEE. J lost 5 bases, V lost 5 bases, and 2 bases had no gene match. This CDR3 is 13 amino acids long. CDR3 sequence: CASRGTGGTEAFF. The CDR3 bases are TGTGCCAGCAGGGGGACAGGGGGGACTGAAGCTTTCTTT.

The CDR3 DNA reads as TGCGCCAGCAGCCTGGGGACAGCCCAAGAGACCCAGTACTTC. It specifies CASSLGTAQETQYF. The V call is TRBV5-1, the J call TRBJ2-5; 7 nucleotides match TRBD1. V lost 4 bases, J lost 1 base, and 4 bases stayed unmatched. The CDR3 runs 14 residues. Germline V gene data show CDR1 as SGHRS and CDR2 as YFSETQ.

This chain uses TRBV27 with TRBJ2-2; the D gene is possibly TRBD2 (6 bases). V lost 7 bases and J 0 bases, leaving 12 bases between the germline ends. Germline CDR1 MNHEY, CDR2 SMNVEV (reference sequence). The CDR3 has 15 amino acids. The CDR3 DNA reads TGTGCCAGCACGAGGGGCGGGGCGAACACCGGGGAGCTGTTTTTT. Translating gives CASTRGGANTGELFF.

The V call is TRBV9, the J call TRBJ2-3; TRBD2 matches at 10 bases. The CDR3 runs to 17 residues. Germline lookup yields CDR1 SGDLS and CDR2 YYNGEE. With V trimmed by 3 bases and J by 0 bases, 7 bases remained unmatched. In DNA form, the CDR3 reads TGTGCCAGCAGCGCCGGACCTAGCGGGAGCAGCACAGATACGCAGTATTTT. Translating gives CASSAGPSGSSTDTQYF.

This chain links TRBV15 with TRBJ2-5, with 8 bases matching TRBD1. The CDR3 spans 14 residues. Germline V gene lookup returns CDR1 LNHNV and CDR2 YYDKDF (reference sequence). Trimming cost V 2 bases and J 4 bases; bases outside gene matches: 3. CDR3 amino acids: CATSRPDRGETQYF. Here the CDR3 DNA reads TGTGCCACCAGCAGACCAGACAGGGGAGAGACCCAGTACTTC.

This chain connects TRBV9 to TRBJ2-1, with 10 bases aligning to TRBD1. The CDR3 extends over 16 amino acids. Germline CDR1 reads SGDLS; CDR2 reads YYNGEE. With 1 base clipped from V and 5 bases from J, the junction kept 6 bases outside the gene matches. The DNA for the CDR3 is TGTGCCAGCAGCGTAAGACAGGGGGCGCTGGACAATGAGCAGTTCTTC. Protein product: CASSVRQGALDNEQFF.

V is TRBV27 and J is TRBJ1-2; D possibly corresponds to TRBD1 (5 bases). The V gene lost 6 bases and the J gene lost 0 bases, with 8 bases spanning the gap. Germline V gene data show CDR1 as MNHEY and CDR2 as SMNVEV (reference sequence). The CDR3 totals 13 residues. CDR3 in DNA: TGTGCCAGCAGGTTGACAGCTAACTATGGCTACACCTTC. Its translation is CASRLTANYGYTF.

V is TRBV9 and J is TRBJ2-7; tentative D call: TRBD1 (6 bases). This CDR3 region has 14 residues. The germline CDR1 and CDR2 sequences are SGDLS and YYNGEE. V was shortened by 4 bases and J by 4 bases, with 15 bases between the two germline ends. As DNA, the CDR3 is TGTGCCAGCAGCCCCTCAGGGGTCGGGTACGAGCAGTACTTC. Protein sequence: CASSPSGVGYEQYF.

The chain couples TRBV7-2 to TRBJ2-4, with TRBD1 identical over 7 bases. The ends lost 3 bases at V and 4 bases at J; junction bases unmatched: 6. The germline V gene has CDR1 SGHTA and CDR2 FQGNSA. This CDR3 has 15 amino acids. The CDR3: CASSLSGTEKNIQYF. For the CDR3, the DNA is TGTGCCAGCAGCTTGTCCGGGACAGAAAAAAACATTCAGTACTTC.

J is TRBJ1-5 and V is TRBV19, with D possibly being TRBD1 (6 bases). Trimming pared 8 bases from V and 4 bases from J, leaving 12 bases between. Germline V gene lookup returns CDR1 LNHDA and CDR2 SQIVND (reference sequence). The CDR3 totals 13 residues. CDR3 bases: TGTGCCAGTTCAAACAGGGTTAATCAGCCCCAGCATTTT. Translated, it gives CASSNRVNQPQHF.

The chain employs TRBV9 and TRBJ2-5, with TRBD2 identical over 9 bases. The CDR3 has 20 residues. V gave up 0 bases and J gave up 4 bases; unmatched junction bases: 19. CDR1 is SGDLS, CDR2 YYNGEE, per germline. DNA of the CDR3: TGTGCCAGCAGCGTAGGTCCCCCCGGGCGGGAGGGCCATTTGGGAGAGACCCAGTACTTC. Translated: CASSVGPPGREGHLGETQYF.

The chain joins TRBV24-1 to TRBJ1-1, with TRBD1 identical over 7 bases. The CDR3 sequence is 15 residues long. CDR1 is KGHDR and CDR2 is SFDVKD in the germline V gene. V dropped 4 bases and J dropped 4; count of bases not matched to a gene: 8. The DNA of the CDR3 is TGTGCCACCAGTGAGACAGGGAAGGGAAGCACTGAAGCTTTCTTT. Translating gives CATSETGKGSTEAFF.

This clone was found a few times. The chain is built from TRBV19 and TRBJ1-1; 7 bases align to TRBD1. Unmatched junction bases numbered 1, after V lost 2 bases and J lost 1 base. The CDR3 sequence is 14 residues long. Germline V gene sequence: CDR1 LNHDA, CDR2 SQIVND (reference sequence). CDR3 region: CASSITGENTEAFF. The CDR3 DNA follows: TGTGCCAGTAGTATAACAGGGGAGAACACTGAAGCTTTCTTT.

CDR3: CASSQVLVGGELFF. DNA for the CDR3: TGCGCCAGCAGCCAAGTTCTGGTCGGCGGGGAGCTGTTTTTT. The chain uses TRBV4-1 and TRBJ2-2; D is uncertain. CDR3 length: 14 residues. Per germline, CDR1 MGHRA and CDR2 YSYEKL. The germline V and J ends were trimmed by 1 base and 7 bases, with 10 bases remaining between them.

The rearrangement links TRBV9 to TRBJ2-5; D gene ambiguous. The CDR3 extends over 13 amino acids. The ends were cut back, 3 bases at V and 3 bases at J, with 9 bases in the middle. Germline V CDR1 and CDR2: SGDLS, YYNGEE. Here the CDR3 DNA reads TGTGCCAGCAGCGCAGGCCCAAAAGAGACCCAGTACTTC. Translated: CASSAGPKETQYF.

In its sample, this clone was seen a few times. The V gene is TRBV5-1, the J gene TRBJ2-7; D is perhaps TRBD1 (6 bases). The germline gives CDR1 SGHRS, CDR2 YFSETQ. V lost 4 bases to trimming and J lost 3 bases, with 8 bases between them. The CDR3 contains 12 residues. CDR3 in amino acids: CASSVQGYEQYF. The CDR3 bases are TGCGCCAGCAGCGTACAGGGCTACGAGCAGTACTTC.

This chain links TRBV7-2 with TRBJ2-7; 7 bases line up with TRBD1. Germline V gene lookup returns CDR1 SGHTA and CDR2 FQGNSA. Germline trimming cut 1 base from V and 2 bases from J; bases unmatched to any gene: 2. CDR3 size: 14 residues. The CDR3 here is CASSLGTGTYEQYF. CDR3 nucleotides: TGTGCCAGCAGCTTAGGGACAGGCACCTACGAGCAGTACTTC.

This clone was seen once. This sequence joins TRBV5-4 and TRBJ2-5, with 7 bases fitting TRBD1. Germline V gene sequence: CDR1 SGHNT, CDR2 YYREEE (reference sequence). V was clipped by 0 bases and J by 5 bases; unmatched bases: 7. This CDR3 region has 15 residues. Written as DNA, the CDR3 is TGTGCCAGCAGCTTGGAGTTAAAGGGGGCTGAGACCCAGTACTTC. It yields the protein CASSLELKGAETQYF.